Included here is one TCR beta chain sequence, with context. CD8+ and CD4+ T cells from blood underwent TCR beta sequencing. The data originate from a study of CD8 T cells in Susac syndrome. The RNA, roughly 0.5 to 1 ug, was put through reverse transcription using random hexamers. Coverage of TCR beta CDR3 amplification by immunoSEQ multiplex PCR extended to 54 Vbeta and 13 Jbeta. MiXCR was run by TCRdb on the immunoSEQ multiplex PCR reads, yielding one entry per CDR3 protein. Here the sample spans some 96,000 distinct CDR3 sequences, 90% to 95% being singletons. CDR1 is LGHNA and CDR2 is YSLEER in the germline V gene. CDR3 length: 14 amino acids. Germline trimming cut 6 bases from V and 7 bases from J; bases unmatched to any gene: 8.

The sample was CD4+ T cells from PBMCs. The chain uses TRBV4-3 and TRBJ2-7, with 11 bases identical to TRBD2. The origin of this receptor is a human donor with Susac syndrome. DNA of the CDR3: TGCGCCAGCAGTCTAGCGGGGGGAGCGGGGGAGCAGTACTTC. Protein product: CASSLAGGAGEQYF.